This entry lists 7 T cell receptor beta chains sequenced from one sample in a study of beta chain features in type 1 diabetes. Investigators reverse transcribed all isolated RNA, so they sequenced expressed TCRB transcripts. TCRdb keeps only in-frame clones here, not all; method: immunoSEQ multiplex PCR. The sample carries about 900,000 clones, roughly a sixth recorded once. The sequenced material came from naive CD4+ T cells from blood. The receptor source for this set is a woman between 18 and 29 years old in good health.

This clone was seen a handful of times. The chain combines TRBV9 with TRBJ2-7, with TRBD2 as a possible D gene (5 bases). Germline lookup yields CDR1 SGDLS and CDR2 YYNGEE. CDR3 length: 16 amino acids. The V end lost 3 bases, the J end lost 4 bases, and 20 bases lay between the germline ends. The DNA of the CDR3 is TGTGCCAGCAGCGCATATCCGGACTTCTCCAAATACGAGCAGTACTTC. Translating gives CASSAYPDFSKYEQYF.

This clone was seen a handful of times. V usage is TRBV7-9 and J usage is TRBJ1-1; D gene uncertain. The CDR3 sequence is 15 residues long. Germline values: CDR1 SEHNR, CDR2 FQNEAQ (reference sequence). Trimming removed 5 bases from V and 1 base from J, with 14 bases in between. The CDR3 region has the DNA TGTGCCAGCAGCCTAACCCGGCTTTCGAACACTGAAGCTTTCTTT. Translation gives CASSLTRLSNTEAFF.

This clone showed up just a few times. The chain has TRBV7-8 and TRBJ2-3; D is undetermined. Germline V gene lookup returns CDR1 SGHVS and CDR2 FQNEAQ. CDR3 length: 15 amino acids. Trimming took off 3 bases at V and 0 bases at J, with 10 bases between the two ends. CDR3 protein: CASSLAPQSTDTQYF. The CDR3 coding sequence is TGTGCCAGCAGCTTGGCTCCCCAAAGCACAGATACGCAGTATTTT.

The chain recombines TRBV9 with TRBJ2-3; 14 bases are a match to TRBD2. Germline values: CDR1 SGDLS, CDR2 YYNGEE. The J segment lost 4 bases and the V segment lost 6 bases, leaving 4 bases of the junction unmatched. The CDR3 is 15 residues long. The CDR3 bases are TGTGCCAGCACCAGACTAGCGGGAGGGTCAGATACGCAGTATTTT. It codes for CASTRLAGGSDTQYF. Combining the CDR3 with reference TRBV9 and TRBJ2-3 gives the whole variable domain DSGVTQTPKHLITATGQRVTLRCSPRSGDLSVYWYQQSLDQGLQFLIQYYNGEERAKGNILERFSAQQFPDLHSELNLSSLELGDSALYFCASTRLAGGSDTQYFGPGTRLTVL.

A remark on this clone: The sample has other DNA sequences that encode this CDR3 too. This chain joins TRBV5-1 and TRBJ1-2; D is ambiguous. The CDR3 runs 12 residues. Trimming took 0 bases from V and 2 from J, leaving 2 bases between them. Germline V CDR1 and CDR2: SGHRS, YFSETQ. The CDR3 loop reads CASSLGNYGYTF. As DNA, the CDR3 is TGCGCCAGCAGCTTGGGGAACTATGGCTACACCTTC.

This clone has a handful of counts. This rearrangement joins TRBV4-3 to TRBJ1-5; no firm D call. Germline loops: CDR1 LGHNA, CDR2 YSLEER. The V end lost 0 bases, the J end lost 5 bases, and 5 bases lay between the germline ends. The CDR3 contains 13 residues. CDR3 coding DNA: TGCGCCAGCAGCCAAGATCTCGATCAGCCCCAGCATTTT. This encodes CASSQDLDQPQHF.

This sequence joins TRBV5-1 and TRBJ2-1, with 7 bases that match TRBD1. With V trimmed by 3 bases and J by 5 bases, 5 bases remained unmatched. This CDR3 region has 14 residues. Germline CDR1 is SGHRS and CDR2 is YFSETQ. The CDR3 DNA reads as TGCGCCAGCAGCTCGACAGGGTCCGACAATGAGCAGTTCTTC. The encoded protein is CASSSTGSDNEQFF.